These 20 T cell receptor beta chains were all obtained from the same sample, sequenced in a study of blood T cell repertoires in COVID-19. Some clones are missing from TCRdb's copy, which holds only in-frame ones; the method was immunoSEQ multiplex PCR. The sample shows approximately 250,000 clones, approximately 91% of them seen only once. The sample taken for sequencing was PBMCs or T cells enriched from blood (not recorded which). Every receptor here comes from a woman younger than 45 who had recovered from COVID-19.

This clone has a handful of counts. The V and J genes are TRBV28 and TRBJ2-1, with TRBD1 matching over 11 bases. The V gene's germline CDR1 is MDHEN and CDR2 SYDVKM. The junction had 8 bases not matched to a gene; V was cut back by 5 bases and J by 8 bases. This CDR3 has 15 residues. CDR3 nucleotide sequence: TGTGCCAGCAGTGGCCGGGACAGGGGGTGGGATGAGCAGTTCTTC. Encoded protein: CASSGRDRGWDEQFF.

V is TRBV19 and J is TRBJ2-7; 10 bases map to TRBD2. The CDR3 has 14 residues. The germline gives CDR1 LNHDA, CDR2 SQIVND (reference sequence). With 6 bases clipped from V and 6 bases from J, the junction kept 8 bases outside the gene matches. CDR3 region: CASRPGTSAREQYF. The CDR3 bases are TGTGCCAGTAGACCCGGGACTAGCGCTCGCGAGCAGTACTTC.

The chain links TRBV21-1 to TRBJ2-2; the table's D gene call, TRBD2, was not cross checked with the DNA. TRBV21-1 has pseudogene status. This CDR3 has 18 residues. In DNA, the CDR3 is TGTGCCAGCAGCAACCCCACTAGCGGGGGGGCCCGGACCGGGGAGCTGTTTTTT. Translated: CASSNPTSGGARTGELFF.

The CDR3, as DNA: TGTGCCAGCAGTGGGCTCTGGCGGGACTCCTACAATGAGCAGTTCTTC. This sequence encodes CASSGLWRDSYNEQFF. This chain uses TRBV6-4 with TRBJ2-1, with a tentative D call TRBD2 (6 bases). The CDR3 loop spans 16 amino acids. The germline V and J ends were trimmed by 4 bases and 0 bases, with 13 bases remaining between them. Germline assignment: CDR1 MRHNA and CDR2 SNTAGT.

V and J are TRBV7-2 and TRBJ2-5, with D tentatively TRBD2 (5 bases). V shed 5 bases and J shed 1 base, with 11 bases lying between them. Germline CDR1 and CDR2: SGHTA and FQGNSA. This CDR3 comprises 14 residues. CDR3 in amino acids: CASSIDRGQETQYF. CDR3 DNA: TGTGCCAGCAGCATTGATCGGGGCCAAGAGACCCAGTACTTC.

About this clone itself: At one of its ends the junction is not consistent with the germline gene, which may arise from a read error. The CDR3 loop reads CASSGGQGGYDYTF. The CDR3 DNA is TGTGCCAGCAGCGGGGGACAAGGCGGTTATGACTACACCTTC. The rearrangement uses TRBV9 and TRBJ1-2; D possibly corresponds to TRBD1 (6 bases). The CDR3 has 14 residues. The germline V gene encodes CDR1 SGDLS and CDR2 YYNGEE.

The V gene is TRBV30, the J gene TRBJ1-2; the D gene is possibly TRBD1 (6 bases). The germline V gene has CDR1 GTSNPN and CDR2 SVGIG (reference sequence). This CDR3 has 15 residues. Trimming took 3 bases from V and 4 from J, leaving 18 bases between them. In DNA, the CDR3 is TGTGCCTGGAGCGCCCCAGGGGCACGCGGCTATGGCTACACCTTC. Protein: CAWSAPGARGYGYTF. Full variable domain (remainder filled in from reference TRBV30 and TRBJ1-2): SQTIHQWPATLVQPVGSPLSLECTVEGTSNPNLYWYRQAAGRGLQLLFYSVGIGQISSEVPQNLSASRPQDRQFILSSKKLLLSDSGFYLCAWSAPGARGYGYTFGSGTRLTVV.

In nucleotides, the CDR3 is TGTGCCAGCAGCGTAGCGGCTAGCGGGAGTACCGGGACCCAGTACTTC. Translation: CASSVAASGSTGTQYF. This sequence joins TRBV9 and TRBJ2-5; 10 bases are shared with TRBD2. The CDR3 extends over 16 amino acids. The J segment lost 7 bases and the V segment lost 0 bases, leaving 9 bases of the junction unmatched. Germline loops: CDR1 SGDLS, CDR2 YYNGEE.

The rearrangement links TRBV19 to TRBJ2-5; TRBD1 matches at 12 bases. In germline, CDR1 is LNHDA, CDR2 SQIVND (reference sequence). This CDR3 has 18 amino acids. With V trimmed by 6 bases and J by 8 bases, 19 bases remained unmatched. Here the CDR3 reads CASRAGGQGAARQGTQYF. CDR3 bases: TGTGCCAGTAGGGCCGGGGGACAGGGGGCCGCCCGCCAAGGCACCCAGTACTTC.

This chain joins TRBV28 and TRBJ1-1; TRBD1 is a possible D gene (5 bases). Trimming cost V 7 bases and J 1 base, with 10 bases left between them. CDR1 is MDHEN, CDR2 SYDVKM, per germline. The CDR3 contains 13 residues. In nucleotides, the CDR3 is TGTGCCAGCATCTCTCAGGGGAACACTGAAGCTTTCTTT. It specifies CASISQGNTEAFF.

The chain combines TRBV12-3 or TRBV12-4 with TRBJ1-2; perhaps TRBD1 as D (6 bases). V gave up 2 bases and J gave up 10 bases, with 8 bases separating them. The CDR3 covers 11 residues. CDR3 nucleotide sequence: TGTGCCAGCAGTTTAACAGGGACCTACACCTTC. Its translation: CASSLTGTYTF.

This chain links TRBV29-1 with TRBJ1-4, with TRBD1 identical over 10 bases. The CDR3 loop spans 14 amino acids. After removal of 6 bases from V and 2 bases from J, the junction contained 3 bases not matched to a gene. The germline V gene encodes CDR1 SQVTM and CDR2 ANQGSEA. This CDR3 reads CSVPGQGTNEKLFF. The CDR3 nucleotides are TGCAGCGTCCCGGGACAGGGGACTAATGAAAAACTGTTTTTT.

This chain uses TRBV24-1 with TRBJ2-3; 7 bases match TRBD1. Looked up from germline, CDR1 is KGHDR and CDR2 is SFDVKD. The V segment lost 5 bases and the J segment 3 bases; nucleotides outside the gene matches: 10. The CDR3 runs to 16 residues. CDR3 nucleotides: TGTGCCACCAGTGGTTTCAGGGGGAGAGGAACAGATACGCAGTATTTT. Translation: CATSGFRGRGTDTQYF.

This clone was seen only once. J is TRBJ2-7 and V is TRBV7-9; maybe TRBD1 (5 bases). Germline V gives CDR1 SEHNR, CDR2 FQNEAQ (reference sequence). The V end was cut by 5 bases, the J end by 2 bases, with 22 bases between. The CDR3 runs to 17 residues. In DNA form, the CDR3 reads TGTGCCAGCAGCAATATCCCTGGGCAGGGCGGTCCCTACGAGCAGTACTTC. Amino acid sequence: CASSNIPGQGGPYEQYF.

This clone occurred a few times. The V and J genes are TRBV25-1 and TRBJ1-5; D remains unclear. The V and J ends lost 4 bases and 1 base respectively, with 8 bases between them. Germline V gene lookup returns CDR1 MGHDK and CDR2 SYGVNS. The CDR3 loop spans 14 amino acids. Here the CDR3 reads CASSGVGSNQPQHF. Here the CDR3 DNA reads TGTGCCAGCAGTGGCGTGGGCAGCAATCAGCCCCAGCATTTT.

The CDR3 is CASNPPRNTEAFF. As DNA, the CDR3 is TGTGCCAGCAACCCCCCCAGAAACACTGAAGCTTTCTTT. The genes are TRBV28 and TRBJ1-1, with D uncertain. Germline V gene lookup returns CDR1 MDHEN and CDR2 SYDVKM. The CDR3 consists of 13 residues. Trimming stripped 7 bases from V and 2 bases from J, with 11 bases between.

The chain has TRBV7-9 and TRBJ2-7, with D possibly being TRBD1 (5 bases). The CDR3 loop spans 12 amino acids. CDR1 is SEHNR and CDR2 is FQNEAQ in the germline V gene (reference sequence). Trimming left V 5 bases short and J 7 bases short, with 12 bases between. This chain's CDR3 is CASSDSVGEQYF. The CDR3 region has the DNA TGTGCCAGCAGCGACAGCGTTGGGGAGCAGTACTTC.

V gene TRBV20-1 combines with J gene TRBJ2-7, with 11 bases lining up with TRBD2. Germline-derived CDR1 and CDR2 are DFQATT and SNEGSKA (reference sequence). This CDR3 is built from 17 residues. The V segment lost 3 bases and the J segment 4 bases; nucleotides outside the gene matches: 14. CDR3: CSASSLTSSGRPYEQYF. The DNA for the CDR3 is TGCAGTGCTAGTTCCTTAACCTCTAGCGGGAGGCCATACGAGCAGTACTTC.

The sample holds one count of this clone. This sequence joins TRBV11-3 and TRBJ2-3; TRBD2 might be the D (6 bases). The CDR3 consists of 16 residues. Germline CDR1 and CDR2: SGHNT and YENEEA. Deletions cut 5 bases from V and 2 bases from J, with 17 bases between. The CDR3 DNA is TGTGCCAGCAGCCCGTGGCGGGGCGGGTCCACAGATACGCAGTATTTT. Encoded protein: CASSPWRGGSTDTQYF.

The rearrangement uses TRBV7-8 and TRBJ1-2; a possible D gene is TRBD1 (6 bases). The CDR3 is made up of 12 amino acids. Germline CDR1 reads SGHVS; CDR2 reads FQNEAQ. V was pared by 5 bases and J by 4 bases, with 8 bases between. CDR3 DNA sequence: TGTGCCAGCAGCCCGGACAGCTATGGCTACACCTTC. Encoded protein: CASSPDSYGYTF.